This record concerns one T cell receptor (beta chain) sequence. This specimen belongs to a study of patients and donors after allogeneic stem cell transplantation. TCRdb re-called the RT-PCR reads with MiXCR, one entry per CDR3 protein. The sample contains more than 850,000 distinct CDR3 sequences, roughly 18% of which appear only once. This CDR3 has 12 amino acids. Germline CDR1 and CDR2: DFQATT and SNEGSKA (reference sequence). After removal of 3 bases from V and 4 bases from J, the junction contained 2 bases not matched to a gene. The chain couples TRBV20-1 to TRBJ1-2, with 7 bases aligning to TRBD1. The origin of this receptor is a human donor who was either an allogeneic HSCT recipient or a stem cell or donor lymphocyte infusion donor (not recorded which). It is not recorded whose cells these are; they may come from a transplant donor. Source material: blood, either unsorted or a sorted T cell fraction (not recorded which). The DNA for the CDR3 is TGCAGTGCTAGTGCAGGGGGCTATGGCTACACCTTC. Residues: CSASAGGYGYTF.